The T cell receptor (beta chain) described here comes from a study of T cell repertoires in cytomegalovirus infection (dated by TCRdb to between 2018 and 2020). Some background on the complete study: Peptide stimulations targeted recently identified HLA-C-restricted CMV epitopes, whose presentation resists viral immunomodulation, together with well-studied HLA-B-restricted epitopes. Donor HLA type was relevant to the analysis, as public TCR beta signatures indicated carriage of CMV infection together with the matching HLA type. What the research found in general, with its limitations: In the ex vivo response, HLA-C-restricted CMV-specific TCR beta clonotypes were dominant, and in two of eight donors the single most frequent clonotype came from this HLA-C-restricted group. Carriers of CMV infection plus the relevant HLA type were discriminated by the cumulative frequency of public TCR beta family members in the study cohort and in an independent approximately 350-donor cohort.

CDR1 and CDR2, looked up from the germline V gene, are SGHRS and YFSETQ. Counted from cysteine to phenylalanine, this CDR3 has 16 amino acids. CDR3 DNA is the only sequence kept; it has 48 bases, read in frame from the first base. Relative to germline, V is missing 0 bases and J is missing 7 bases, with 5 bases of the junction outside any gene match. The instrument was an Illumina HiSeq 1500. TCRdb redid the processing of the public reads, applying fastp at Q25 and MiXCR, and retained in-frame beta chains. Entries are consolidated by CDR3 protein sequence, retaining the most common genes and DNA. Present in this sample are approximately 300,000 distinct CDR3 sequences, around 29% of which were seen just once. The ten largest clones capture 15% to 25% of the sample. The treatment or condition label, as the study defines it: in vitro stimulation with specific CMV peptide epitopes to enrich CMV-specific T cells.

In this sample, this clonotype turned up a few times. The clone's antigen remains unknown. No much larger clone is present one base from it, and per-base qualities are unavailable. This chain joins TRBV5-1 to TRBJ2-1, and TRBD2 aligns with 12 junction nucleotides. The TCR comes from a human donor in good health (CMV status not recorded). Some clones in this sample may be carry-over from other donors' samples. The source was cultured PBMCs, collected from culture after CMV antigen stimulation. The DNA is TGCGCCAGCAGCTTGGCCTTAGGACTAGCGGGGAATGAGCAGTTCTTC. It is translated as CASSLALGLAGNEQFF.